Shown below are 29 T cell receptor beta chains from a single sample sequenced in a study of somatic mutations in cytotoxic T cells in rheumatoid arthritis. Profiling relied on immunoSEQ multiplex PCR, and the TCRdb table lists in-frame clones only, not all of them. The sample consists of 15,000 to 20,000 clones, around 81% of them appearing once. The material sequenced was CD8+ T cells sorted from blood. The receptors were sampled from a man aged 18 to 29 with rheumatoid arthritis.

Concerning this clone: At one boundary the junction diverges from the germline segment, which might be a read error. The chain carries TRBV7-7 and TRBJ2-7; D remains ambiguous. This CDR3 region has 14 residues. The germline V gene has CDR1 SSHAT and CDR2 FNYEAQ (reference sequence). CDR3 bases: TGTGCTAGCAGCTTAGGGATTTACTCCTACGAGCAGTACTTC. Translation gives CASSLGIYSYEQYF. Full variable domain (missing parts from reference TRBV7-7 and TRBJ2-7): GAGVSQSPRYKVTKRGQDVTLRCDPISSHATLYWYQQALGQGPEFLTYFNYEAQPDKSGLPSDRFSAERPEGSISTLTIQRTEQRDSAMYRCASSLGIYSYEQYFGPGTRLTVT.

This chain joins TRBV7-9 and TRBJ2-3; TRBD1 matches at 11 bases. Germline V gives CDR1 SEHNR, CDR2 FQNEAQ (reference sequence). V lost 4 bases to trimming and J lost 4 bases; unmatched junction nucleotides: 7. CDR3 length: 16 amino acids. CDR3 residues: CASSWADRGLADTQYF. CDR3 bases: TGTGCCAGCAGCTGGGCGGACAGGGGGCTCGCAGATACGCAGTATTTT.

The chain recombines TRBV28 with TRBJ1-4, with D possibly TRBD1 on 5 matching bases. Deletions cut 7 bases from V and 0 bases from J, with 15 bases between. Per the germline V gene, CDR1 is MDHEN and CDR2 is SYDVKM. The CDR3 covers 16 residues. The CDR3 DNA sequence: TGTGCCAGCATACGATCCCAGGGAGCAACTAATGAAAAACTGTTTTTT. Amino acid sequence: CASIRSQGATNEKLFF. The full variable domain, with the rest looked up from reference TRBV28 and TRBJ1-4, is DVKVTQSSRYLVKRTGEKVFLECVQDMDHENMFWYRQDPGLGLRLIYFSYDVKMKEKGDIPEGYSVSREKKERFSLILESASTNQTSMYLCASIRSQGATNEKLFFGSGTQLSVL.

The chain joins TRBV27 to TRBJ2-3; D possibly corresponds to TRBD2 (6 bases). Germline V gives CDR1 MNHEY, CDR2 SMNVEV (reference sequence). The CDR3 consists of 14 residues. With 7 bases removed from V and 4 bases from J, the gap between germline ends came to 15 bases. In DNA, the CDR3 is TGTGCCAGCATCCTCTTAGCGGAACCAGATACGCAGTATTTT. Translated, it gives CASILLAEPDTQYF.

This clone has only one observation. V usage is TRBV5-1 and J usage is TRBJ2-3; 11 bases align to TRBD2. V was clipped by 0 bases and J by 5 bases; unmatched bases: 8. From germline, CDR1 is SGHRS and CDR2 YFSETQ. This CDR3 has 17 amino acids. This CDR3 reads CASSLAPLAGGKDTQYF. The DNA of the CDR3 is TGCGCCAGCAGCTTGGCTCCCTTAGCGGGGGGGAAAGATACGCAGTATTTT.

This clone was counted a single time. V and J are TRBV5-5 and TRBJ1-2; 10 bases align to TRBD1. The CDR3 covers 14 residues. Unmatched junction bases numbered 9, after V lost 7 bases and J lost 6 bases. Looked up from germline, CDR1 is SGHKS and CDR2 is YYEKEE (reference sequence). The CDR3 here is CASGLLGQGNGYTF. The CDR3 bases are TGTGCCAGCGGGTTACTGGGACAGGGGAATGGCTACACCTTC. The full variable domain, rest sourced from reference TRBV5-5 and TRBJ1-2, is DAGVTQSPTHLIKTRGQQVTLRCSPISGHKSVSWYQQVLGQGPQFIFQYYEKEERGRGNFPDRFSARQFPNYSSELNVNALLLGDSALYLCASGLLGQGNGYTFGSGTRLTVV.

The rearrangement links TRBV11-1 to TRBJ1-2; D unresolved. The ends were cut back, 5 bases at V and 0 bases at J, with 10 bases in the middle. Germline CDR1 reads SGHAT; CDR2 reads FQDESV (reference sequence). The CDR3 runs to 14 residues. The CDR3: CASSTVGPNYGYTF. DNA for the CDR3: TGTGCCAGCAGCACCGTCGGACCTAACTATGGCTACACCTTC.

In DNA form, the CDR3 reads TGTGCCAGCAGCCTCTTGACAGTCGGTGAGCAGTTCTTC. Its protein product is CASSLLTVGEQFF. V and J are TRBV6-5 and TRBJ2-1, with TRBD1 as a possible D gene (5 bases). There are 13 residues in the CDR3. Germline CDR1 MNHEY, CDR2 SVGAGI. V gave up 6 bases and J gave up 9 bases, with 15 bases separating them.

The chain has TRBV4-2 and TRBJ1-3; D is ambiguous. V was shortened by 9 bases and J by 4 bases, with 13 bases between the two germline ends. The V gene's germline CDR1 is LGHNA and CDR2 YNFKEQ. This CDR3 has 13 amino acids. CDR3 region: CASLPANGNTIYF. In nucleotides, the CDR3 is TGTGCCAGTTTACCGGCGAACGGAAACACCATATATTTT.

The rearrangement links TRBV28 to TRBJ2-3; no firm D call. Germline V gene data show CDR1 as MDHEN and CDR2 as SYDVKM. This CDR3 has 15 amino acids. The V and J ends lost 3 bases and 0 bases respectively, with 10 bases between them. The CDR3 coding sequence is TGTGCCAGCAGTTTTATTGGTCAGAGCACAGATACGCAGTATTTT. The encoded protein is CASSFIGQSTDTQYF.

V and J are TRBV28 and TRBJ1-1; tentative D call: TRBD1 (6 bases). V lost 3 bases and J 11 bases, leaving 10 bases between the germline ends. This CDR3 has 11 amino acids. Germline CDR1 and CDR2: MDHEN and SYDVKM. The CDR3 loop is CASSLGRGAFF. The CDR3 DNA is TGTGCCAGCAGTTTGGGGAGGGGGGCTTTCTTT.

The chain recombines TRBV19 with TRBJ2-2, with a possible D match to TRBD1 (6 bases). Germline assignment: CDR1 LNHDA and CDR2 SQIVND (reference sequence). This CDR3 spans 16 amino acids. The germline V and J ends were trimmed by 9 bases and 0 bases, with 17 bases remaining between them. The CDR3 DNA is TGTGCCAGCCACTACAGGGAACCCGCGAACACCGGGGAGCTGTTTTTT. Protein product: CASHYREPANTGELFF.

In this sample, this clone turned up a few times. The chain's CDR3 is CASSQEDRARMFF. CDR3 nucleotides: TGTGCCAGCAGCCAGGAAGACAGGGCCCGAATGTTTTTT. This chain links TRBV6-4 with TRBJ2-2, with 7 bases fitting TRBD1. J was trimmed by 15 bases and V by 6 bases; bases with no gene match: 13. CDR1 and CDR2 from the germline V gene are MRHNA and SNTAGT. The CDR3 spans 13 residues.

The chain employs TRBV6-5 and TRBJ2-7; D is possibly TRBD1 or TRBD2 (5 bases each). CDR1 and CDR2 (germline): MNHEY, SVGAGI. The CDR3 covers 14 residues. The V gene lost 3 bases and the J gene lost 10 bases, with 19 bases spanning the gap. In DNA, the CDR3 is TGTGCCAGCAGTTATGTTGGTGAAGAGGGGCGCCAGTACTTC. This gives the protein CASSYVGEEGRQYF.

The chain combines TRBV4-1 with TRBJ2-7; unclear D gene. The CDR3 contains 14 residues. CDR1 MGHRA and CDR2 YSYEKL come from the germline V gene. V was shortened by 4 bases and J by 2 bases, with 12 bases between the two germline ends. CDR3 in amino acids: CASSRAVTAYEQYF. The CDR3 DNA sequence: TGCGCCAGCAGCCGGGCGGTGACGGCCTACGAGCAGTACTTC.

The chain is built from TRBV4-1 and TRBJ1-5, with 8 positions matching TRBD1. Trimming took 1 base from V and 7 from J; bases not matched to a gene: 6. The CDR3 covers 15 residues. The germline CDR1 and CDR2 sequences are MGHRA and YSYEKL. CDR3 protein: CASSQGQGRGQPQHF. CDR3 nucleotides: TGCGCCAGCAGCCAAGGACAGGGGAGGGGACAGCCCCAGCATTTT.

The chain links TRBV30 to TRBJ2-1, with D possibly matching TRBD2 (6 bases). CDR1 is GTSNPN, CDR2 SVGIG, per germline (reference sequence). V gave up 3 bases and J gave up 6 bases, with 24 bases separating them. The CDR3 loop spans 17 amino acids. The CDR3: CAWSDGSEGRVVNEQFF. As DNA, the CDR3 is TGTGCCTGGAGCGACGGATCGGAGGGACGGGTGGTCAATGAGCAGTTCTTC.

The gene calls are TRBV29-1 and TRBJ2-2; no reliable D call. Trimming took 6 bases from V and 3 from J, leaving 8 bases between them. The CDR3 consists of 12 residues. The germline V gene encodes CDR1 SQVTM and CDR2 ANQGSEA. The CDR3 DNA follows: TGCAGCGTCCTTAAGGACACCGGGGAGCTGTTTTTT. It is translated as CSVLKDTGELFF.

The V call is TRBV4-3, the J call TRBJ2-7, with 8 bases fitting TRBD1. Germline values: CDR1 LGHNA, CDR2 YSLEER. The junction had 10 bases not matched to a gene; V was cut back by 0 bases and J by 6 bases. This CDR3 contains 16 residues. The CDR3: CASSQDGTGKSGEQYF. The CDR3 nucleotides are TGCGCCAGCAGCCAAGATGGGACAGGTAAATCTGGCGAGCAGTACTTC.

V gene TRBV7-6 combines with J gene TRBJ2-2; TRBD1 aligns across 10 bases. Per the germline V gene, CDR1 is SGHVS and CDR2 is FNYEAQ. J was trimmed by 1 base and V by 5 bases; bases with no gene match: 4. CDR3 length: 16 amino acids. DNA for the CDR3: TGTGCCAGCAGCCCGGGACAGGGGTTGAACACCGGGGAGCTGTTTTTT. This gives the protein CASSPGQGLNTGELFF.

For the CDR3, the DNA is TGTGCCAGCAGTTTCTCCAGGAACACTGAAGCTTTCTTT. It yields the protein CASSFSRNTEAFF. The chain couples TRBV6-6 to TRBJ1-1; the D is unclear. The germline V and J ends were trimmed by 4 bases and 1 base, with 7 bases remaining between them. CDR1 is MNHNY, CDR2 SVGAGI, per germline (reference sequence). The CDR3 consists of 13 residues.

V and J are TRBV27 and TRBJ1-1; perhaps TRBD1 as D (5 bases). The CDR3 loop spans 13 amino acids. The ends were cut back, 2 bases at V and 1 base at J, with 5 bases in the middle. Germline V gives CDR1 MNHEY, CDR2 SMNVEV (reference sequence). CDR3 residues: CASSLQGNTEAFF. CDR3 nucleotide sequence: TGTGCCAGCAGTTTACAGGGGAACACTGAAGCTTTCTTT.

The gene calls are TRBV6-6 and TRBJ1-1, with 7 bases that match TRBD1. CDR3 length: 15 amino acids. Per the germline V gene, CDR1 is MNHNY and CDR2 is SVGAGI (reference sequence). The J segment lost 3 bases and the V segment lost 4 bases, leaving 8 bases of the junction unmatched. CDR3 DNA sequence: TGTGCCAGCAGTTCCAAAACAGGGGCCGACACTGAAGCTTTCTTT. This gives the protein CASSSKTGADTEAFF.

The chain is built from TRBV7-6 and TRBJ2-1; 12 nucleotides line up with TRBD2. Per germline, CDR1 SGHVS and CDR2 FNYEAQ. There are 15 residues in the CDR3. The trim removed 5 bases at V and 6 bases at J, leaving 5 bases unmatched. CDR3: CASSKLAGGPNEQFF. In nucleotides, the CDR3 is TGTGCCAGCAGCAAACTAGCGGGGGGACCCAATGAGCAGTTCTTC.

This clone turned up a few times. The J gene is TRBJ1-4, the V gene TRBV18; 9 nucleotides line up with TRBD1. This CDR3 region has 16 residues. J lost 8 bases, V lost 2 bases, and 9 bases had no gene match. Germline V gives CDR1 KGHSH, CDR2 LQKENI. CDR3 protein: CASSPGTGRLIEKLFF. CDR3 in DNA: TGTGCCAGCTCACCAGGGACAGGGAGGTTAATCGAAAAACTGTTTTTT.

The chain carries TRBV7-9 and TRBJ2-1; D is possibly TRBD2 (7 bases). The V end lost 6 bases, the J end lost 6 bases, and 18 bases lay between the germline ends. There are 15 residues in the CDR3. CDR1 is SEHNR, CDR2 FQNEAQ, per germline (reference sequence). CDR3 sequence (DNA): TGTGCCAGCAGGCCCCCGAGGGGGGGGAGCAATGAGCAGTTCTTC. Translated: CASRPPRGGSNEQFF.

This sequence joins TRBV6-1 and TRBJ1-1; TRBD1 might be the D (5 bases). Germline-derived CDR1 and CDR2 are MNHNS and SASEGT. Trimming cost V 7 bases and J 6 bases, with 21 bases left between them. CDR3 length: 15 residues. The CDR3 protein is CASKPRGGGGAEAFF. In nucleotides, the CDR3 is TGTGCCAGCAAGCCCCGGGGTGGAGGAGGGGCTGAAGCTTTCTTT.

The chain has TRBV7-9 and TRBJ2-7; weak D call: TRBD2 (6 bases). V gave up 3 bases and J gave up 4 bases, with 13 bases separating them. Germline loops: CDR1 SEHNR, CDR2 FQNEAQ (reference sequence). This CDR3 has 14 residues. CDR3 residues: CASSFREREYEQYF. CDR3 in DNA: TGTGCCAGCAGCTTCAGGGAACGGGAGTACGAGCAGTACTTC.

The chain carries TRBV6-1 and TRBJ2-1; D unresolved. V dropped 3 bases and J dropped 6 bases, with 12 bases sitting between them. The CDR3 sequence is 14 residues long. Germline-derived CDR1 and CDR2 are MNHNS and SASEGT. DNA of the CDR3: TGTGCCAGCAGTGACAGCTTGGACCCCAATGAGCAGTTCTTC. It yields the protein CASSDSLDPNEQFF.